Here is one T cell receptor beta chain with its context. The data belong to a study of T-cell reconstitution after alpha-beta-depleted transplantation in children. The CDR3 runs 12 residues. The V gene lost 5 bases and the J gene lost 7 bases, with 11 bases spanning the gap. Library preparation (for TCRbeta) was performed with unique molecular identifiers. TCRdb processed the PCR reads anew with MiXCR; each CDR3 protein has one entry. In the table there are almost 500,000 distinct CDR3 sequences, around 12% of which are singletons. The sequence was collected from a human donor who donated a stem cell graft to a child with combined immunodeficiency. The sample was PBMCs from the stem cell graft donor, taken from the stem cell graft. V and J are TRBV12-3 or TRBV12-4 and TRBJ1-2, with D maybe TRBD1 (6 bases). In nucleotides, the CDR3 is TGTGCCAGCAGTGCCGGGACAATTGGCTACACCTTC. This encodes CASSAGTIGYTF.